The 5 T cell receptor beta chains listed next were all sequenced from one sample in a study of control samples from healthy donors and cancer patients. The protocol was immunoSEQ multiplex PCR, while the TCRdb copy is restricted to in-frame clones and leaves out a portion. This repertoire shows some 150,000 clones, nearly 95% found once; its top ten account for 2% to 2.5%. Sequencing was done on a sample of blood. These TCRs come from a man aged 45 to 65 in good health.

The chain couples TRBV28 to TRBJ2-1; 12 bases are a match to TRBD1. The V gene end was trimmed by 5 bases and the J gene end by 4 bases; junction bases not matched to a gene: 15. The CDR3 loop spans 19 amino acids. The germline V gene encodes CDR1 MDHEN and CDR2 SYDVKM. CDR3 sequence: CASSARDRGRGSPYNEQFF. The CDR3, as DNA: TGTGCCAGCAGTGCCCGGGACAGGGGGCGTGGGAGTCCATACAATGAGCAGTTCTTC.

This chain joins TRBV5-1 and TRBJ2-1; TRBD1 matches 9 bases. The germline V gene has CDR1 SGHRS and CDR2 YFSETQ. CDR3 length equals 16 residues. V gave up 3 bases and J gave up 1 base; unmatched junction bases: 5. The CDR3: CASSSHGQGSYNEQFF. The CDR3 nucleotides are TGCGCCAGCAGCTCCCACGGACAGGGGTCCTACAATGAGCAGTTCTTC. The variable domain in full, with the rest retrieved from reference TRBV5-1 and TRBJ2-1, is KAGVTQTPRYLIKTRGQQVTLSCSPISGHRSVSWYQQTPGQGLQFLFEYFSETQRNKGNFPGRFSGRQFSNSRSEMNVSTLELGDSALYLCASSSHGQGSYNEQFFGPGTRLTVL.

The chain has TRBV5-1 and TRBJ1-1; TRBD1 might be the D (6 bases). This CDR3 is built from 15 residues. The germline CDR1 and CDR2 sequences are SGHRS and YFSETQ. V lost 0 bases and J 1 base, leaving 10 bases between the germline ends. CDR3 amino acids: CASSLEGTSNTEAFF. The DNA of the CDR3 is TGCGCCAGCAGCTTGGAAGGGACATCGAACACTGAAGCTTTCTTT.

The rearrangement joins TRBV9 to TRBJ1-4; the D is unclear. Trimming cost V 0 bases and J 5 bases, with 11 bases left between them. The germline CDR1 and CDR2 sequences are SGDLS and YYNGEE. The CDR3 runs to 15 residues. CDR3 residues: CASSVGNSLNEKLFF. CDR3 coding DNA: TGTGCCAGCAGCGTAGGTAACAGTTTAAATGAAAAACTGTTTTTT. Complete variable domain (other parts from reference TRBV9 and TRBJ1-4): DSGVTQTPKHLITATGQRVTLRCSPRSGDLSVYWYQQSLDQGLQFLIQYYNGEERAKGNILERFSAQQFPDLHSELNLSSLELGDSALYFCASSVGNSLNEKLFFGSGTQLSVL.

The chain uses TRBV10-1 and TRBJ2-2, with 10 bases identical to TRBD2. The CDR3 covers 14 residues. Germline V gives CDR1 WNHNN, CDR2 SYGVQD (reference sequence). J lost 4 bases, V lost 4 bases, and 0 bases had no gene match. The CDR3 reads CASSGLAGTGELFF. CDR3 bases: TGCGCCAGCAGTGGACTAGCGGGCACCGGGGAGCTGTTTTTT.